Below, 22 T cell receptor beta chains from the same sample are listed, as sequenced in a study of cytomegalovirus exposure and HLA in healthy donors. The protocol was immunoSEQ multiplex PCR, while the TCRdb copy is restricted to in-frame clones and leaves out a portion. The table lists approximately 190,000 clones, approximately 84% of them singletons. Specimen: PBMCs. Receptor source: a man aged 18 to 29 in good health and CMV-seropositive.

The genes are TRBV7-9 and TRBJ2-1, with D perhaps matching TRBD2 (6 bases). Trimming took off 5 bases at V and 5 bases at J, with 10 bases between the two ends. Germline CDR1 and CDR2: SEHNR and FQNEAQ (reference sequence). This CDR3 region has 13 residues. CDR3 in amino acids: CASSRDLDNEQFF. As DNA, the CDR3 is TGTGCCAGCAGCCGGGACTTAGACAATGAGCAGTTCTTC.

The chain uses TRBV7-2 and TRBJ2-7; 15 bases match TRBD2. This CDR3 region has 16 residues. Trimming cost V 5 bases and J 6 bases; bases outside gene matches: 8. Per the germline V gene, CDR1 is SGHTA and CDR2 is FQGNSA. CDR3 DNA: TGTGCCAGCAGCCCTGGACTAGCGGGAGGGCCGCGCGAGCAGTACTTC. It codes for CASSPGLAGGPREQYF.

CDR3 sequence reads: CASSPPGNQPQHF. The CDR3 DNA reads TGTGCCAGCAGCCCGCCGGGGAATCAGCCCCAGCATTTT. V is TRBV7-9 and J is TRBJ1-5; D not certain. Trimming cost V 5 bases and J 4 bases, with 9 bases left between them. The germline V gene encodes CDR1 SEHNR and CDR2 FQNEAQ (reference sequence). The CDR3 length is 13 residues.

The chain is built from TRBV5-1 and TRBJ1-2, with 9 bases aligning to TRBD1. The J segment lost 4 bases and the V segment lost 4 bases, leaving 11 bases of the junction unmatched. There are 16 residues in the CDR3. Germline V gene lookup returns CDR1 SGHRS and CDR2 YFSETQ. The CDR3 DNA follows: TGCGCCAGCAGCCTTAACCCACAGGGGGCGGGCTATGGCTACACCTTC. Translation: CASSLNPQGAGYGYTF.

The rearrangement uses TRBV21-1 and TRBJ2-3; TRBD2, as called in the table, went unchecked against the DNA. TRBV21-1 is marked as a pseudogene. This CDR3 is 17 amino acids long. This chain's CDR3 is CASSKPIPRGNTDTQYF. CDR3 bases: TGTGCCAGCAGCAAGCCGATCCCCCGGGGGAACACAGATACGCAGTATTTT.

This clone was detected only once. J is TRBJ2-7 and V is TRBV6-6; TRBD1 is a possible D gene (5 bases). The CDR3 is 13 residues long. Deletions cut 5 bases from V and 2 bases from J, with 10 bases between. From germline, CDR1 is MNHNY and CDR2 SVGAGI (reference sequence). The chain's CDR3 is CASSPRQTYEQYF. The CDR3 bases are TGTGCCAGCAGTCCACGACAGACCTACGAGCAGTACTTC.

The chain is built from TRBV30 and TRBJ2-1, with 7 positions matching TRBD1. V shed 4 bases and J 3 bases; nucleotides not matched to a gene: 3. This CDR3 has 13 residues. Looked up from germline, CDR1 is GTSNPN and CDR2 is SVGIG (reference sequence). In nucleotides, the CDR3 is TGTGCCTGGACCGGGACAGACTACAATGAGCAGTTCTTC. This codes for CAWTGTDYNEQFF.

The CDR3 DNA follows: TGCGCCAGCAGCCAAATCAGACAGGGGTATGAGCAGTTCTTC. Translating it yields CASSQIRQGYEQFF. The gene calls are TRBV4-3 and TRBJ2-1; 8 nucleotides line up with TRBD1. With V trimmed by 2 bases and J by 8 bases, 5 bases remained unmatched. This CDR3 is 14 amino acids long. Germline assignment: CDR1 LGHNA and CDR2 YSLEER.

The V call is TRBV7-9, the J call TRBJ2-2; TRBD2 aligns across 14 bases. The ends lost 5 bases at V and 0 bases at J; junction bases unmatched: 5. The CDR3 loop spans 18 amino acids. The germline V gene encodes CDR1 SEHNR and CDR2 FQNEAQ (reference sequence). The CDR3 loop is CASSRTSGRWPNTGELFF. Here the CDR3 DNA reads TGTGCCAGCAGCCGGACTAGCGGGAGGTGGCCGAACACCGGGGAGCTGTTTTTT. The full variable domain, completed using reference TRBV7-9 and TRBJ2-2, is DTGVSQNPRHKITKRGQNVTFRCDPISEHNRLYWYRQTLGQGPEFLTYFQNEAQLEKSRLLSDRFSAERPKGSFSTLEIQRTEQGDSAMYLCASSRTSGRWPNTGELFFGEGSRLTVL.

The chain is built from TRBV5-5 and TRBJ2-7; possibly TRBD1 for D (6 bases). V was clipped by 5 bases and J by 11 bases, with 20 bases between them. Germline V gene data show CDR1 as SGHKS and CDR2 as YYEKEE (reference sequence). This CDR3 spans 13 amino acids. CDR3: CASSSPMRQVEYF. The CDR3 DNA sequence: TGTGCCAGCAGTTCCCCAATGAGACAGGTGGAGTACTTC.

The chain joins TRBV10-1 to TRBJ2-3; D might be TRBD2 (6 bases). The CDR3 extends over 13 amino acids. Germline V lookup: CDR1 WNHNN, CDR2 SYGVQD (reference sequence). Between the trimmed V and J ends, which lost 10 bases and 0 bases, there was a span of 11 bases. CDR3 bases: TGCGCCACTAGGAGCGGGAGCACAGATACGCAGTATTTT. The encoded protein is CATRSGSTDTQYF.

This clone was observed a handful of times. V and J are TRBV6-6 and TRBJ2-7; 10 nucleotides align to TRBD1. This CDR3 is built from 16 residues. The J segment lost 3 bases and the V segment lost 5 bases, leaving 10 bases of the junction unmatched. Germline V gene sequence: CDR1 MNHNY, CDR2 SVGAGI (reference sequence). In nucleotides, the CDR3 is TGTGCCAGCAGTGTCACCGGGACAGGGGCGAACTACGAGCAGTACTTC. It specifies CASSVTGTGANYEQYF.

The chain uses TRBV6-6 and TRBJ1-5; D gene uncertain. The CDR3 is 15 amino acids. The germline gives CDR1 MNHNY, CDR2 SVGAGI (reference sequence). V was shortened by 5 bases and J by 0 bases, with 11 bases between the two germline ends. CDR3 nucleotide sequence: TGTGCCAGCAGTCACCGTGAGGATAGCAATCAGCCCCAGCATTTT. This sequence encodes CASSHREDSNQPQHF.

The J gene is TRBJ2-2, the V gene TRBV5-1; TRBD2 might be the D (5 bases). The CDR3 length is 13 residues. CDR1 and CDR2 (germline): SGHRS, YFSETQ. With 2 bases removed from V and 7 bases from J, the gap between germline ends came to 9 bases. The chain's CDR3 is CASSFGEGGELFF. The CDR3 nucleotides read TGCGCCAGCAGCTTCGGGGAAGGCGGGGAGCTGTTTTTT.

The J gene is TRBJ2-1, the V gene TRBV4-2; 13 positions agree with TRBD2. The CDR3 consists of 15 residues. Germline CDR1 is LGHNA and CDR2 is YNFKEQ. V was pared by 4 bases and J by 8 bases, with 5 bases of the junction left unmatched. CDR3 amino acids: CASSLRTSGSDEQFF. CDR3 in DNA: TGTGCCAGCAGCCTCCGGACTAGCGGGAGCGATGAGCAGTTCTTC.

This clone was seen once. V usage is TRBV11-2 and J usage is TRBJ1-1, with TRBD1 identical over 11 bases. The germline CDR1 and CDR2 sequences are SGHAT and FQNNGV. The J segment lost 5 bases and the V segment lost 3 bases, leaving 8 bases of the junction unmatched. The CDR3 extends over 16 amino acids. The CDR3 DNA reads TGTGCCAGCAGCTTCGGACAGGGGGCAGGGATGACTGAAGCTTTCTTT. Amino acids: CASSFGQGAGMTEAFF.

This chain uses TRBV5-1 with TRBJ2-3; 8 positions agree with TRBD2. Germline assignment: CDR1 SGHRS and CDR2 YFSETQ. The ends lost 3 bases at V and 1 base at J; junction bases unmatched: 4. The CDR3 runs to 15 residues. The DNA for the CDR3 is TGCGCCAGCAGCTCGCGGGGGGTGGGCACAGATACGCAGTATTTT. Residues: CASSSRGVGTDTQYF.

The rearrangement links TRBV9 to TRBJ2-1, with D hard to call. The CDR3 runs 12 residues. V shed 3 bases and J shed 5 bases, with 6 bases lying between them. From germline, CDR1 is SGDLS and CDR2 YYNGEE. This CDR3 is CASSEINNEQFF. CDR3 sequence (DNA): TGTGCCAGCAGCGAAATAAACAATGAGCAGTTCTTC.

CDR3 sequence (DNA): TGTGCCAGCAGTTTGGGCCCCACAGATACGCAGTATTTT. Its protein product is CASSLGPTDTQYF. The J gene is TRBJ2-3, the V gene TRBV27; D is undetermined. V lost 3 bases and J 2 bases, leaving 6 bases between the germline ends. CDR3 length: 13 residues. Germline assignment: CDR1 MNHEY and CDR2 SMNVEV (reference sequence).

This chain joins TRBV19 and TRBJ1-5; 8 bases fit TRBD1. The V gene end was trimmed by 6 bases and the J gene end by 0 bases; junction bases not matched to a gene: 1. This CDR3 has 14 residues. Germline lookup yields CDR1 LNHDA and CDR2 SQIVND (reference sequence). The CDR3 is CASSDRGSNQPQHF. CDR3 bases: TGTGCCAGTAGCGACAGGGGTAGCAATCAGCCCCAGCATTTT.

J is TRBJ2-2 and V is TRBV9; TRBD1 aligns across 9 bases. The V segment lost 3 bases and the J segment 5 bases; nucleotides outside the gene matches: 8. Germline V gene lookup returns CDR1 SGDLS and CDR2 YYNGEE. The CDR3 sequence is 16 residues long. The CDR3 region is CASSDGTGLGTGELFF. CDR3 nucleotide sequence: TGTGCCAGCAGCGATGGGACAGGGCTGGGAACCGGGGAGCTGTTTTTT.

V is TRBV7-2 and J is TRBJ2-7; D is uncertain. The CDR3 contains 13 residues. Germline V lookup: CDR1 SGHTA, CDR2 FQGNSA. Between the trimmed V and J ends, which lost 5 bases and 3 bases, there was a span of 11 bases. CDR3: CASSPNPVYEQYF. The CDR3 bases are TGTGCCAGCAGCCCCAATCCGGTCTACGAGCAGTACTTC. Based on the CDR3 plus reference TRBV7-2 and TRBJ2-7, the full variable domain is GAGVSQSPSNKVTEKGKDVELRCDPISGHTALYWYRQSLGQGLEFLIYFQGNSAPDKSGLPSDRFSAERTGGSVSTLTIQRTQQEDSAVYLCASSPNPVYEQYFGPGTRLTVT.